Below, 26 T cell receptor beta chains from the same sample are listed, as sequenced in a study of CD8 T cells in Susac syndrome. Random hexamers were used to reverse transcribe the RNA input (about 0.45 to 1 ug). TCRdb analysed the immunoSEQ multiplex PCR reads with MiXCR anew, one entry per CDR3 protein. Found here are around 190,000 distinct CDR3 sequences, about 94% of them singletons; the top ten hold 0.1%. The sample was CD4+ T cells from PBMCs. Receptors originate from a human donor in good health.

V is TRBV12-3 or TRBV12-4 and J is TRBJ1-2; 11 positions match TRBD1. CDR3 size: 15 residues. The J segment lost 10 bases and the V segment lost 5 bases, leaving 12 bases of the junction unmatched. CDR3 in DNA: TGTGCCAGCAGTATTGGGACAGGGGGATATGAGGACTACACCTTC. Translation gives CASSIGTGGYEDYTF.

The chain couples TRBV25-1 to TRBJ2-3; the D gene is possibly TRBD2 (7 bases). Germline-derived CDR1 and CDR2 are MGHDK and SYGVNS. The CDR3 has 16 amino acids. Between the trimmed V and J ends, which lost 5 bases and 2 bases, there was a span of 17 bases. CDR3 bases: TGTGCCAGCAGTCTAGGGGGTAGCGGGTACACAGATACGCAGTATTTT. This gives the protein CASSLGGSGYTDTQYF.

CDR3 sequence (DNA): TGTGCCACCGGACAGGCGCCTTTGAACACTGAAGCTTTCTTT. This codes for CATGQAPLNTEAFF. V and J are TRBV6-5 and TRBJ1-1, with 7 bases matching TRBD1. Unmatched junction bases numbered 8, after V lost 10 bases and J lost 0 bases. Per the germline V gene, CDR1 is MNHEY and CDR2 is SVGAGI. The CDR3 has 14 amino acids.

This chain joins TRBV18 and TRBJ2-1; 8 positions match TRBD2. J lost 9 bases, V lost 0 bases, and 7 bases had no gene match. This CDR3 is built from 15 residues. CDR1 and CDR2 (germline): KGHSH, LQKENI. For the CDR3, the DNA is TGTGCCAGCTCACCACCGACAGCGGGAGTGGTTGAGCAGTTCTTC. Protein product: CASSPPTAGVVEQFF.

CDR3 bases: TGCAGTGCTAGTAGGAACACCTACACAGATACGCAGTATTTT. Residues: CSASRNTYTDTQYF. This sequence joins TRBV20-1 and TRBJ2-3; D not certain. Germline V gene sequence: CDR1 DFQATT, CDR2 SNEGSKA (reference sequence). The V gene lost 3 bases and the J gene lost 2 bases, with 12 bases spanning the gap. This CDR3 spans 14 amino acids.

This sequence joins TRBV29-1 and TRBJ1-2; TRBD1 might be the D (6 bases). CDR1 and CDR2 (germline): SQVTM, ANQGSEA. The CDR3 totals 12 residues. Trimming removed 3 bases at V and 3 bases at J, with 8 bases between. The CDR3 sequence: CSVERTDYGYTF. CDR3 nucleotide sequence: TGCAGCGTTGAGAGGACAGACTATGGCTACACCTTC.

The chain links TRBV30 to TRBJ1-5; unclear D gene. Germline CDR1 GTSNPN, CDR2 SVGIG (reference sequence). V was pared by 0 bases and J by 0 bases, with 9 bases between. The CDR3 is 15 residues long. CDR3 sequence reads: CAWSVGRHSNQPQHF. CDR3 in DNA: TGTGCCTGGAGTGTGGGCCGCCATAGCAATCAGCCCCAGCATTTT.

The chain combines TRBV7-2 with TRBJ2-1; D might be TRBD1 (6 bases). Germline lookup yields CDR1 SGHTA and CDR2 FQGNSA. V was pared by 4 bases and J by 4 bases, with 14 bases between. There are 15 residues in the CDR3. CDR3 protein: CASSSTGLGYNEQFF. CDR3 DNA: TGTGCCAGCAGCTCAACAGGGTTAGGGTACAATGAGCAGTTCTTC.

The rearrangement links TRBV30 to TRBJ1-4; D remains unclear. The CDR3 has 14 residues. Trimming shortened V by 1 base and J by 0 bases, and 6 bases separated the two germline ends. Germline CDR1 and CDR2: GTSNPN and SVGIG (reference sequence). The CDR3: CAWSAHTTNEKLFF. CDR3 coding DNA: TGTGCCTGGAGTGCGCATACAACTAATGAAAAACTGTTTTTT. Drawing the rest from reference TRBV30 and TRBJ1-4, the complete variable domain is SQTIHQWPATLVQPVGSPLSLECTVEGTSNPNLYWYRQAAGRGLQLLFYSVGIGQISSEVPQNLSASRPQDRQFILSSKKLLLSDSGFYLCAWSAHTTNEKLFFGSGTQLSVL.

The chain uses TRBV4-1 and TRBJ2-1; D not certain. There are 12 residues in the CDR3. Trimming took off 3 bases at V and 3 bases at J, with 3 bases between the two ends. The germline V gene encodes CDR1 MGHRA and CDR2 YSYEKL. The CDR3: CASSHIYNEQFF. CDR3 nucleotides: TGCGCCAGCAGCCACATCTACAATGAGCAGTTCTTC.

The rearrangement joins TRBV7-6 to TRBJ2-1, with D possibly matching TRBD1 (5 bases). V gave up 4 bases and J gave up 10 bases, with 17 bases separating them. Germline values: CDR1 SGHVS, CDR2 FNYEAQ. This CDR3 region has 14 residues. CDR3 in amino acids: CASSSSGLGREQFF. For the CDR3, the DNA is TGTGCCAGCAGCTCCTCAGGGCTGGGTAGGGAGCAGTTCTTC.

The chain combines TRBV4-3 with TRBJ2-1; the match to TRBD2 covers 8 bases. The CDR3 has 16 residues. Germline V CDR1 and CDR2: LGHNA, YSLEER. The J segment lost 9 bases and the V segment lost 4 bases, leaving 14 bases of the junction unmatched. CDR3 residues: CASSPFATGRASEQFF. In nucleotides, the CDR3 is TGCGCCAGCAGCCCCTTTGCAACCGGGAGGGCCTCTGAGCAGTTCTTC.

CDR3 amino acids: CAWSPSGNTIYF. Written as DNA, the CDR3 is TGTGCCTGGAGTCCCAGTGGAAACACCATATATTTT. The genes are TRBV30 and TRBJ1-3; D is ambiguous. The CDR3 consists of 12 residues. Germline V gene data show CDR1 as GTSNPN and CDR2 as SVGIG (reference sequence). Trimming shortened V by 2 bases and J by 3 bases, and 5 bases separated the two germline ends. Full variable domain (rest looked up from reference TRBV30 and TRBJ1-3): SQTIHQWPATLVQPVGSPLSLECTVEGTSNPNLYWYRQAAGRGLQLLFYSVGIGQISSEVPQNLSASRPQDRQFILSSKKLLLSDSGFYLCAWSPSGNTIYFGEGSWLTVV.

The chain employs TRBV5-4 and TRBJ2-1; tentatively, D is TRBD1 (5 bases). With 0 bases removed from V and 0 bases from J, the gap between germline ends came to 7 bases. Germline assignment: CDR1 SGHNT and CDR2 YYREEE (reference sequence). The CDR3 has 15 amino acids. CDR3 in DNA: TGTGCCAGCAGCTTGGCCAGGGCCTCCTACAATGAGCAGTTCTTC. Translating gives CASSLARASYNEQFF.

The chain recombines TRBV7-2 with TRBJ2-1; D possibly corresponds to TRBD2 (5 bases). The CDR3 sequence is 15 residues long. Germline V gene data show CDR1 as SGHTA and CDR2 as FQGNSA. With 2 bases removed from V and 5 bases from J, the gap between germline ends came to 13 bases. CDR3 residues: CASSLTLATNNEQFF. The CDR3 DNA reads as TGTGCCAGCAGCTTAACTTTAGCGACTAACAATGAGCAGTTCTTC.

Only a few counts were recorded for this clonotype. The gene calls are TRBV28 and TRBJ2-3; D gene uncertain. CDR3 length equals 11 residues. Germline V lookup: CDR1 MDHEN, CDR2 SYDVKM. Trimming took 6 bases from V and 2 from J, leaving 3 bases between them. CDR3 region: CASRATDTQYF. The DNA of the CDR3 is TGTGCCAGCAGAGCCACAGATACGCAGTATTTT.

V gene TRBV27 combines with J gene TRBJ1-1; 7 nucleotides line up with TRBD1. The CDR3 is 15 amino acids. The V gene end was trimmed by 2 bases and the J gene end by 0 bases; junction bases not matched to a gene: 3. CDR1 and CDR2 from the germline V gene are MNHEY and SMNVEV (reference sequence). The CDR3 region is CASSLLDRVNTEAFF. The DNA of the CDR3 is TGTGCCAGCAGTTTACTCGACAGGGTGAACACTGAAGCTTTCTTT.

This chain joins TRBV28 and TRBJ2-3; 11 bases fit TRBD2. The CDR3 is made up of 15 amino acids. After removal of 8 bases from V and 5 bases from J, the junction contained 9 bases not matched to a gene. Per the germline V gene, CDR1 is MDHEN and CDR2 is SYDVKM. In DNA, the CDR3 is TGTGCCAGCGGAACTAGCGGGAGTTTGGGAGATACGCAGTATTTT. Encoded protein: CASGTSGSLGDTQYF.

For the CDR3, the DNA is TGTGCCAGCAGCCCCTTAGGGGGGGATTTGCGGGACTCCTACGAGCAGTACTTC. As protein: CASSPLGGDLRDSYEQYF. The chain has TRBV11-2 and TRBJ2-7; D is possibly TRBD2 (7 bases). Germline V lookup: CDR1 SGHAT, CDR2 FQNNGV. CDR3 length: 18 residues. The V and J ends lost 5 bases and 0 bases respectively, with 23 bases between them.

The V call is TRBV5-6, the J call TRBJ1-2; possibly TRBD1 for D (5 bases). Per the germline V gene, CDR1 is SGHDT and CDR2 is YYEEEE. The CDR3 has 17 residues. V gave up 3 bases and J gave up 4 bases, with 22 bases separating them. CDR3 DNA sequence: TGTGCCAGCAGCTCTCGTCAGAGGGGAGGGAACATCTATGGCTACACCTTC. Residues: CASSSRQRGGNIYGYTF.

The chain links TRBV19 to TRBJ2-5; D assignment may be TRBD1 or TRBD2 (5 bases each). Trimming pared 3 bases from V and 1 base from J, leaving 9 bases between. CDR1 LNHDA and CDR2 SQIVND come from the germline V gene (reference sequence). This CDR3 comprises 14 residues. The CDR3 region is CASSITGLQETQYF. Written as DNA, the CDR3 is TGTGCCAGTAGTATTACAGGACTCCAAGAGACCCAGTACTTC.

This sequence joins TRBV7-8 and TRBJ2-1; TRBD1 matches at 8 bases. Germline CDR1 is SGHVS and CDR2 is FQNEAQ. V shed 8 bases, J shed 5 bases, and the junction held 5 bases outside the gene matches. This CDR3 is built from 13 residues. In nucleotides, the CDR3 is TGTGCCAGCCGGACAGGGTTGGACAATGAGCAGTTCTTC. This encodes CASRTGLDNEQFF.

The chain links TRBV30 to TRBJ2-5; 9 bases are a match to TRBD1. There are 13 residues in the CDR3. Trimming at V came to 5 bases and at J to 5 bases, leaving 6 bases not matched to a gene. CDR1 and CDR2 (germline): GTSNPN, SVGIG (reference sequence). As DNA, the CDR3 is TGTGCCTGGGGGGACAGGGCAAGCGAGACCCAGTACTTC. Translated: CAWGDRASETQYF.

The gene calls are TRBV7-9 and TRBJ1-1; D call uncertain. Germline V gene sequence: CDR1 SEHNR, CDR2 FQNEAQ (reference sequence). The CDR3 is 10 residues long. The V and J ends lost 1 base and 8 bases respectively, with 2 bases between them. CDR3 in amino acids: CASSLDEAFF. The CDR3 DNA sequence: TGTGCCAGCAGCTTAGACGAAGCTTTCTTT.

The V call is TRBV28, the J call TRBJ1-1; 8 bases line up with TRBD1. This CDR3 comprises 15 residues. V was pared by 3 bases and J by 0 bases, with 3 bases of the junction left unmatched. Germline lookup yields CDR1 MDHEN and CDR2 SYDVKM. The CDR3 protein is CASSLMTGVNTEAFF. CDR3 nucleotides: TGTGCCAGCAGTTTGATGACAGGGGTGAACACTGAAGCTTTCTTT.

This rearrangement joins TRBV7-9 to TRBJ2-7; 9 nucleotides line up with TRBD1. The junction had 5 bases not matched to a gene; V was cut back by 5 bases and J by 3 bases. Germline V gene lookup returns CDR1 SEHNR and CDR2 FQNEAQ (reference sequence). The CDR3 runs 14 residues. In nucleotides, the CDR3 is TGTGCCAGCAGCGACGGGACAGGGCTCTACGAGCAGTACTTC. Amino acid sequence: CASSDGTGLYEQYF.